These 18 T cell receptor beta chains were sequenced from one sample in a study of blood T cells in healthy people across ages. A sample-barcoded 5' primer and a J-beta primer mix were used in a second PCR of about 7 to 12 cycles. TCRdb itself ran the 5' RACE reads through MiXCR, one entry per CDR3 protein. This repertoire shows hundreds of thousands of distinct CDR3 sequences, roughly 60% found once; its top ten account for roughly a quarter. Sequences were obtained from blood. The receptors originated from a man younger than 40 in good health.

This chain uses TRBV20-1 with TRBJ2-5, with no clear D. This CDR3 contains 11 residues. V was pared by 6 bases and J by 5 bases, with 10 bases between. Looked up from germline, CDR1 is DFQATT and CDR2 is SNEGSKA (reference sequence). As DNA, the CDR3 is TGCAGTGCGGAGCCTCGGGAGACCCAGTACTTC. Protein product: CSAEPRETQYF.

This clonotype was counted only a few times. The genes are TRBV9 and TRBJ2-3; the match to TRBD2 covers 8 bases. CDR1 SGDLS and CDR2 YYNGEE come from the germline V gene. V was clipped by 0 bases and J by 0 bases; unmatched bases: 3. This CDR3 comprises 16 residues. CDR3 sequence reads: CASSVAGGGSTDTQYF. In nucleotides, the CDR3 is TGTGCCAGCAGCGTAGCAGGCGGGGGGAGCACAGATACGCAGTATTTT.

This chain uses TRBV5-1 with TRBJ2-7; D is ambiguous. Trimming cost V 2 bases and J 6 bases, with 18 bases left between them. The CDR3 is 15 residues long. Germline lookup yields CDR1 SGHRS and CDR2 YFSETQ. The chain's CDR3 is CASSFGTVKEPEQYF. The CDR3, as DNA: TGCGCCAGCAGCTTTGGAACCGTTAAAGAACCCGAGCAGTACTTC.

The chain carries TRBV6-2 or TRBV6-3 and TRBJ2-1, with 8 bases aligning to TRBD2. Trimming cost V 6 bases and J 5 bases; bases outside gene matches: 0. The CDR3 is 12 amino acids. Per germline, CDR1 MNHEY and CDR2 SVGEGT. The CDR3 is CASRLADNEQFF. In DNA form, the CDR3 reads TGTGCCAGCAGACTAGCGGACAATGAGCAGTTCTTC.

The V call is TRBV11-2, the J call TRBJ2-5, with D maybe TRBD1 (6 bases). V gave up 5 bases and J gave up 4 bases, with 14 bases separating them. This CDR3 has 14 residues. Germline CDR1 reads SGHAT; CDR2 reads FQNNGV. The chain's CDR3 is CASSRGSRGETQYF. The CDR3 region has the DNA TGTGCCAGCAGCCGAGGTTCCAGGGGAGAGACCCAGTACTTC.

The chain carries TRBV12-3 or TRBV12-4 and TRBJ1-2; 10 bases align to TRBD1. CDR3 length: 15 residues. V was pared by 4 bases and J by 4 bases, with 6 bases of the junction left unmatched. CDR3: CASSSRTGGGYGYTF. CDR3 DNA: TGTGCCAGCAGTTCCCGGACAGGGGGAGGCTATGGCTACACCTTC.

The V call is TRBV20-1, the J call TRBJ2-4; 7 nucleotides agree with TRBD1. V gave up 0 bases and J gave up 1 base; unmatched junction bases: 9. Germline CDR1 reads DFQATT; CDR2 reads SNEGSKA (reference sequence). The CDR3 runs 17 residues. DNA of the CDR3: TGCAGTGCTAGAGACGTCCACCTGACAGGGGCCAAAAACATTCAGTACTTC. Its protein is CSARDVHLTGAKNIQYF.

This rearrangement joins TRBV2 to TRBJ2-5; tentatively, D is TRBD1 (5 bases). V lost 6 bases, J lost 8 bases, and 13 bases lay in between. The CDR3 sequence is 12 residues long. The germline CDR1 and CDR2 sequences are SNHLY and FYNNEI. The CDR3 coding sequence is TGTGCCAGCAGCGGCTTCCAGGGTACCCAGTACTTC. Translation gives CASSGFQGTQYF.

The chain recombines TRBV7-9 with TRBJ1-2; D is perhaps TRBD1 (6 bases). Germline V lookup: CDR1 SEHNR, CDR2 FQNEAQ (reference sequence). Trimming pared 4 bases from V and 0 bases from J, leaving 18 bases between. CDR3 size: 17 residues. CDR3 in DNA: TGTGCCAGCAGCTCACAGGGCCTGGTTTTCGCTAACTATGGCTACACCTTC. This translates into CASSSQGLVFANYGYTF.

The chain uses TRBV3-1 and TRBJ2-7, with D possibly TRBD1 on 5 matching bases. Trimming shortened V by 1 base and J by 7 bases, and 14 bases separated the two germline ends. CDR1 is LGHDT, CDR2 YNNKEL, per germline (reference sequence). This CDR3 is built from 14 residues. The chain's CDR3 is CASSQGKGDREQYF. DNA of the CDR3: TGTGCCAGCAGCCAAGGGAAAGGGGATCGTGAGCAGTACTTC.

The V gene is TRBV4-3, the J gene TRBJ2-3; TRBD2 aligns across 7 bases. This CDR3 has 14 amino acids. With 0 bases clipped from V and 6 bases from J, the junction kept 3 bases outside the gene matches. Germline lookup yields CDR1 LGHNA and CDR2 YSLEER. CDR3 sequence reads: CASSQDAGADTQYF. CDR3 in DNA: TGCGCCAGCAGCCAAGATGCGGGAGCGGATACGCAGTATTTT.

On this clonotype: A read error may account for a junction end that differs from germline. The chain couples TRBV7-9 to TRBJ1-2; 8 nucleotides agree with TRBD1. The CDR3 sequence is 15 residues long. Germline CDR1 SEHNR, CDR2 FQNEAQ (reference sequence). The CDR3 spells CTSSGRQGSNYGYTF. The CDR3, as DNA: TGTACCAGCAGCGGACGACAGGGGTCAAACTATGGCTACACCTTC.

The chain recombines TRBV29-1 with TRBJ2-1, with TRBD2 matching over 9 bases. Germline loops: CDR1 SQVTM, CDR2 ANQGSEA. V gave up 5 bases and J gave up 4 bases; unmatched junction bases: 9. The CDR3 spans 15 residues. DNA of the CDR3: TGCAGCGTTCCCCCTCCGAGCGGGGGGTACAATGAGCAGTTCTTC. Its protein is CSVPPPSGGYNEQFF.

This chain joins TRBV9 and TRBJ1-2, with D possibly TRBD1 on 5 matching bases. CDR1 is SGDLS and CDR2 is YYNGEE in the germline V gene. The V end lost 0 bases, the J end lost 2 bases, and 11 bases lay between the germline ends. The CDR3 runs to 15 residues. CDR3 nucleotides: TGTGCCAGCAGCGTAGTGGCAGGGTGGAACTATGGCTACACCTTC. As protein: CASSVVAGWNYGYTF.

The V and J genes are TRBV20-1 and TRBJ2-1; 11 bases are shared with TRBD2. Germline V gives CDR1 DFQATT, CDR2 SNEGSKA (reference sequence). Germline trimming cut 0 bases from V and 10 bases from J; bases unmatched to any gene: 8. The CDR3 runs to 15 residues. The CDR3 loop is CSARDSSGGAGEQFF. The CDR3 bases are TGCAGTGCTAGAGATAGTAGCGGGGGGGCCGGGGAGCAGTTCTTC.

The table lists this clonotype with a few counts. This sequence joins TRBV6-5 and TRBJ2-7, with 11 bases fitting TRBD2. Losses at the gene ends were 9 bases for V and 1 base for J; bases not matched to a gene: 5. Germline V CDR1 and CDR2: MNHEY, SVGAGI. The CDR3 sequence is 14 residues long. The CDR3 region is CARVAGGTSYEQYF. The CDR3 nucleotides read TGTGCCAGGGTAGCGGGGGGGACTTCCTACGAGCAGTACTTC.

The chain combines TRBV4-3 with TRBJ2-4; D might be TRBD2 (5 bases). The germline V gene has CDR1 LGHNA and CDR2 YSLEER. Trimming removed 0 bases from V and 12 bases from J, with 12 bases in between. The CDR3 consists of 13 residues. CDR3: CASSQERVGSQYF. CDR3 in DNA: TGCGCCAGCAGCCAAGAGAGGGTGGGGAGTCAGTACTTC.

The genes are TRBV9 and TRBJ1-2; D is uncertain. This CDR3 is built from 13 residues. CDR1 is SGDLS, CDR2 YYNGEE, per germline. Trimming stripped 2 bases from V and 4 bases from J, with 9 bases between. In DNA form, the CDR3 reads TGTGCCAGCAGCGTGAACGGAGTCTATGGCTACACCTTC. Protein: CASSVNGVYGYTF.